Below, 16 T cell receptor beta chains from the same sample are listed, as sequenced in a study of molecular identifiers for immune sequencing clone quantification. MiXCR, applied by TCRdb to the PCR reads, yields one record per CDR3 protein. The sample consists of over 90,000 distinct CDR3 sequences, under 40% of them appearing once. Sequencing used naive CD8+ T cells from blood, with Jurkat cell RNA spiked in. Indicated subset: FACS-sorted CD8+CD4-CCR7+CD45RA+ naive T cells. The receptors derive from a human donor in good health. Some libraries in this study had Jurkat cell RNA spiked in.

This clonotype came up a few times. The V gene is TRBV27, the J gene TRBJ2-6; D is ambiguous. Germline V lookup: CDR1 MNHEY, CDR2 SMNVEV (reference sequence). Deletions cut 3 bases from V and 0 bases from J, with 6 bases between. The CDR3 has 15 amino acids. CDR3 DNA sequence: TGTGCCAGCAGTTTGATGTACTCTGGGGCCAACGTCCTGACTTTC. Residues: CASSLMYSGANVLTF. The full variable domain, completed using reference TRBV27 and TRBJ2-6, is EAQVTQNPRYLITVTGKKLTVTCSQNMNHEYMSWYRQDPGLGLRQIYYSMNVEVTDKGDVPEGYKVSRKEKRNFPLILESPSPNQTSLYFCASSLMYSGANVLTFGAGSRLTVL.

This chain connects TRBV28 to TRBJ2-7, with D perhaps matching TRBD1 or TRBD2 (5 bases each). The germline CDR1 and CDR2 sequences are MDHEN and SYDVKM. Trimming pared 5 bases from V and 8 bases from J, leaving 10 bases between. This CDR3 has 11 amino acids. The CDR3 sequence: CASSGSGQQYF. DNA of the CDR3: TGTGCCAGCAGTGGCTCGGGGCAGCAGTACTTC.

V gene TRBV6-4 combines with J gene TRBJ2-3; D possibly corresponds to TRBD2 (6 bases). The CDR3 has 15 residues. Trimming cost V 4 bases and J 4 bases, with 15 bases left between them. Looked up from germline, CDR1 is MRHNA and CDR2 is SNTAGT. In nucleotides, the CDR3 is TGTGCCAGCAGTGGGACTACTACCAATGCAGATACGCAGTATTTT. It translates to CASSGTTTNADTQYF.

This chain links TRBV29-1 with TRBJ2-7; 8 nucleotides agree with TRBD1. Unmatched junction bases numbered 14, after V lost 7 bases and J lost 0 bases. Germline V lookup: CDR1 SQVTM, CDR2 ANQGSEA. This CDR3 has 16 amino acids. The CDR3 region is CSADGLRGRRSYEQYF. DNA for the CDR3: TGCAGCGCTGACGGACTCAGGGGGCGACGCTCCTACGAGCAGTACTTC.

This clonotype has ten or more counts. V usage is TRBV5-1 and J usage is TRBJ2-5; a weak D match, TRBD1 (5 bases). From germline, CDR1 is SGHRS and CDR2 YFSETQ. The V and J ends lost 0 bases and 1 base respectively, with 7 bases between them. CDR3 size: 14 residues. CDR3: CASSLETAQETQYF. The CDR3 nucleotides read TGCGCCAGCAGCTTGGAGACAGCCCAAGAGACCCAGTACTTC.

This clonotype was observed at least ten times. The J gene is TRBJ2-2, the V gene TRBV7-9, with a tentative D call TRBD1 (6 bases). Germline loops: CDR1 SEHNR, CDR2 FQNEAQ (reference sequence). The CDR3 runs 14 residues. V was trimmed by 5 bases and J by 3 bases, leaving 10 bases between them. Here the CDR3 DNA reads TGTGCCAGCAGCGCCGGGACATACACCGGGGAGCTGTTTTTT. This codes for CASSAGTYTGELFF.

The chain carries TRBV7-9 and TRBJ1-4; the match to TRBD1 covers 9 bases. CDR3 size: 16 residues. Germline V CDR1 and CDR2: SEHNR, FQNEAQ (reference sequence). J gave up 5 bases and V 2 bases, and 6 bases lay outside the gene matches. CDR3 amino acids: CASSLRVGTGNEKLFF. CDR3 coding DNA: TGTGCCAGCAGCTTACGGGTCGGGACAGGGAATGAAAAACTGTTTTTT.

About this clonotype: A single base separates this from a much larger clone, so it may be a read error. The rearrangement joins TRBV7-9 to TRBJ2-6; 8 positions match TRBD1. CDR1 SEHNR and CDR2 FQNEAQ come from the germline V gene (reference sequence). This CDR3 is built from 17 residues. CDR3 coding DNA: TGTGGCAGCAGCTTAGACAGGGGCCTTTCTGGGGCCAACGTCCTGACTTTC. This sequence encodes CGSSLDRGLSGANVLTF.

This clonotype was picked up one time. A much larger clone lies one base from this, so it may be a read error. The conserved final phenylalanine or tryptophan is absent from the CDR3, which likely points to a read error. The chain uses TRBV9 and TRBJ2-7; D remains ambiguous. CDR3 size: 11 residues. V was shortened by 3 bases and J by 4 bases, with 5 bases between the two germline ends. The germline V gene has CDR1 SGDLS and CDR2 YYNGEE. The CDR3 DNA sequence: TGTGCCAGCAGCGCCGGATACGAGCAGTACTAC. Its protein product is CASSAGYEQYY.

This clonotype was found a few times. The V and J genes are TRBV6-2 or TRBV6-3 and TRBJ1-5; D call uncertain. This CDR3 is 14 amino acids long. Germline V lookup: CDR1 MNHEY, CDR2 SVGEGT. V was pared by 2 bases and J by 9 bases, with 14 bases between. CDR3: CASSYTRIGPPQHF. The CDR3 region has the DNA TGTGCCAGCAGTTACACGAGGATTGGTCCGCCCCAGCATTTT.

The chain uses TRBV9 and TRBJ2-3, with D unclear. There are 12 residues in the CDR3. V was shortened by 4 bases and J by 6 bases, with 9 bases between the two germline ends. The germline gives CDR1 SGDLS, CDR2 YYNGEE. CDR3 DNA sequence: TGTGCCAGCAGCATCCGTCCGGATACGCAGTATTTT. This gives the protein CASSIRPDTQYF.

This clonotype came up many times. The V call is TRBV7-9, the J call TRBJ2-7, with a weak D call TRBD2 (6 bases). Between the trimmed V and J ends, which lost 4 bases and 3 bases, there was a span of 10 bases. The CDR3 runs to 13 residues. Germline CDR1 SEHNR, CDR2 FQNEAQ (reference sequence). The CDR3 DNA is TGTGCCAGCAGCTGGCCGACTAGCTACGAGCAGTACTTC. It yields the protein CASSWPTSYEQYF.

The chain is built from TRBV7-9 and TRBJ1-6; D is uncertain. The CDR3 spans 13 residues. Trimming removed 5 bases from V and 7 bases from J, with 9 bases in between. Germline-derived CDR1 and CDR2 are SEHNR and FQNEAQ (reference sequence). The CDR3, as DNA: TGTGCCAGCAGCGGTGGCGAGAATTCACCCCTCCACTTT. Amino acids: CASSGGENSPLHF.

The chain is built from TRBV28 and TRBJ1-5, with 9 bases aligning to TRBD1. CDR1 is MDHEN and CDR2 is SYDVKM in the germline V gene. The CDR3 is made up of 14 amino acids. J gave up 5 bases and V 6 bases, and 5 bases lay outside the gene matches. CDR3 nucleotide sequence: TGTGCCAGCAGCCCCGGGACAGGGTATCAGCCCCAGCATTTT. It encodes CASSPGTGYQPQHF.

Notes on this clonotype: This CDR3 fails to terminate in the conserved phenylalanine or tryptophan, so it likely reflects a read error. The DNA of the CDR3 is TGCAGTGCTAGACGGGGCGACCACTACGAGCAGTACTAC. Its protein product is CSARRGDHYEQYY. J is TRBJ2-7 and V is TRBV20-1; D could derive from TRBD1 or TRBD2 (5 bases each). V dropped 2 bases and J dropped 3 bases, with 11 bases sitting between them. This CDR3 contains 13 residues. Germline CDR1 DFQATT, CDR2 SNEGSKA (reference sequence).

Of note for this clonotype: The junction and the germline gene differ at one end; a read error may be behind it. This chain links TRBV9 with TRBJ1-2; D unresolved. The CDR3 spans 12 residues. Germline CDR1 reads SGDLS; CDR2 reads YYNGEE. The CDR3 DNA is TGTGCCAGCAGCCAAGAGAACTTTGGCTACACCTTC. It encodes CASSQENFGYTF.